Here is one TCR beta chain with its context. Its antigen remains unidentified. The data derive from a study of beta chain features in type 1 diabetes. About the research overall: Comparable age, gender and cell yields were observed in patients relative to healthy donors.

Staining for CD45RO/CCR7/CD25/CD127/CD95/CD27 allowed sorting of CD4+ naive, central memory, regulatory and stem cell-like memory cells. Purities over 95% were achieved in all sorted populations. Study-wide findings and caveats: The naive, central memory and Treg TCRB repertoires looked more alike in patients than they did in healthy donors.

From germline, CDR1 is LGHNA and CDR2 YSLEER. V was trimmed by 0 bases and J by 7 bases, leaving 22 bases between them. CDR3 length equals 18 residues. The sequenced template was cDNA made from the entire isolated RNA. TCRdb's copy holds only in-frame clones and misses some; the assay was immunoSEQ multiplex PCR. The repertoire has 350,000 to 400,000 clones, more than 12% of them found once; the top ten carry approximately 0.019%. The TCR comes from a woman under 30 in good health. The sequencing input was naive CD4+ T cells from blood. V gene TRBV4-3 combines with J gene TRBJ2-1; the D gene is possibly TRBD2 (5 bases). The CDR3 DNA reads TGCGCCAGCAGCCAAGATCGGGAAAGTACGCTGATTTATAATGAGCAGTTCTTC. Its translation is CASSQDRESTLIYNEQFF.